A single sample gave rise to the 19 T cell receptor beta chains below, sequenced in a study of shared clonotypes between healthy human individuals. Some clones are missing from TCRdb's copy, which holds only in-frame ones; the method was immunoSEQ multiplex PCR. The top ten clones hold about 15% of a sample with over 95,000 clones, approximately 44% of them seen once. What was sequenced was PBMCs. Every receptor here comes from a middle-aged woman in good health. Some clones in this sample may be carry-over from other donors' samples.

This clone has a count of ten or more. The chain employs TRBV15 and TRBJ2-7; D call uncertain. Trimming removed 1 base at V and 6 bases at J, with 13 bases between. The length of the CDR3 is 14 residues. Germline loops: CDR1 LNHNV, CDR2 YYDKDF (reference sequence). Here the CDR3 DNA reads TGTGCCACCAGCAGAGCAAGGACCGCAGGCGAGCAGTACTTC. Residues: CATSRARTAGEQYF.

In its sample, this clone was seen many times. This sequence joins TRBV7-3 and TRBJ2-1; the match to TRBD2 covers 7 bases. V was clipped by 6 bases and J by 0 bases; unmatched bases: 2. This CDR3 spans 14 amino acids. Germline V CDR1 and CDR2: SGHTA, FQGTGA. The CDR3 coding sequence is TGTGCCAGCAGTACGGGAGGCTCCTACAATGAGCAGTTCTTC. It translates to CASSTGGSYNEQFF.

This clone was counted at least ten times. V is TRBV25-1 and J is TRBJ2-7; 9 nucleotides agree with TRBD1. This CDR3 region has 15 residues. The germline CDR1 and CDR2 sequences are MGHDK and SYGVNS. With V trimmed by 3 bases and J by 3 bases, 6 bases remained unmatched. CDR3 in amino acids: CASSDMDRGLYEQYF. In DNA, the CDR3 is TGTGCCAGCAGTGATATGGACAGGGGTCTCTACGAGCAGTACTTC.

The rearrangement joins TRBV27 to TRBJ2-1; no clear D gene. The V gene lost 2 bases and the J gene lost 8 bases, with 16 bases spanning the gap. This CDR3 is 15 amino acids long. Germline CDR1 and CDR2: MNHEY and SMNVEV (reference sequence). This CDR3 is CASSLRAPPADEQFF. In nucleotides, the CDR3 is TGTGCCAGCAGTTTACGAGCTCCACCCGCGGATGAGCAGTTCTTC.

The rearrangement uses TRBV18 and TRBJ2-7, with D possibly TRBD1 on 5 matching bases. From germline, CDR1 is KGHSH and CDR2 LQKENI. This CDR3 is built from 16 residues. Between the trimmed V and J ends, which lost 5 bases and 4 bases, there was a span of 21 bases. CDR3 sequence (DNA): TGTGCCAGCTCATCCCGGTTGGCAGGGAATACTTACGAGCAGTACTTC. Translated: CASSSRLAGNTYEQYF.

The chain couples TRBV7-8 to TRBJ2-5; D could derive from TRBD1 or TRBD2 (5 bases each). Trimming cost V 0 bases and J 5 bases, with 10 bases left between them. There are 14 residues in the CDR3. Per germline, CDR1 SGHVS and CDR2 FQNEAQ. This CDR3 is CASSLAGRRETQYF. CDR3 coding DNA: TGTGCCAGCAGCTTAGCGGGACGGCGGGAGACCCAGTACTTC.

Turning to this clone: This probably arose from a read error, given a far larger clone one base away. CDR3 amino acids: CAWSDLDKETQYF. The CDR3, as DNA: TGTGCCTGGAGTGATTTAGATAAGGAGACCCAGTACTTC. The chain carries TRBV30 and TRBJ2-5; D ambiguous. The CDR3 contains 13 residues. The germline gives CDR1 GTSNPN, CDR2 SVGIG (reference sequence). Trimming shortened V by 1 base and J by 5 bases, and 11 bases separated the two germline ends. Filled out from reference TRBV30 and TRBJ2-5, the complete variable domain reads SQTIHQWPATLVQPVGSPLSLECTVEGTSNPNLYWYRQAAGRGLQLLFYSVGIGQISSEVPQNLSASRPQDRQFILSSKKLLLSDSGFYLCAWSDLDKETQYFGPGTRLLVL.

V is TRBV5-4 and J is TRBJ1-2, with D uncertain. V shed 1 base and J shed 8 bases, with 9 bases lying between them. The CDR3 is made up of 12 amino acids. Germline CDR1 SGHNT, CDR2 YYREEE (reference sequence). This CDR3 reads CASSLNREGYTF. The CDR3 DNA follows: TGTGCCAGCAGCTTGAACAGAGAAGGCTACACCTTC.

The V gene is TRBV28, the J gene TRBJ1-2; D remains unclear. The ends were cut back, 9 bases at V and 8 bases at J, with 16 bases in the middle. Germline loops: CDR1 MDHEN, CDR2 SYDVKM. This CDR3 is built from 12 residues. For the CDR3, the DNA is TGTGCCAGTTACGCCTCAGAGCGAGGCTACACCTTC. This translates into CASYASERGYTF.

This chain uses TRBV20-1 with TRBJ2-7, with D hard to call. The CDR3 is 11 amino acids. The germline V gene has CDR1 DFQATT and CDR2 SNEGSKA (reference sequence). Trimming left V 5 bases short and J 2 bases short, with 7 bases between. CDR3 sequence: CSAPSAYEQYF. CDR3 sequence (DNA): TGCAGTGCTCCCTCAGCCTACGAGCAGTACTTC.

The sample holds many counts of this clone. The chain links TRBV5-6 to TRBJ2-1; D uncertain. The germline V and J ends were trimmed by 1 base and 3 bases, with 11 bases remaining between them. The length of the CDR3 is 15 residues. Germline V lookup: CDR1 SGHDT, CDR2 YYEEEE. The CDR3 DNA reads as TGTGCCAGCAGCTTGCCGACCCCAGGCTACAATGAGCAGTTCTTC. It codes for CASSLPTPGYNEQFF.

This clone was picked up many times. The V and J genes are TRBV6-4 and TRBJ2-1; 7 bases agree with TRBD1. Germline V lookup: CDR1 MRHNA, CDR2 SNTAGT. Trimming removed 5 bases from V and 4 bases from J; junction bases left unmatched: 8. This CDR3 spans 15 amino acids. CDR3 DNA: TGTGCCAGCAGTCTTAGACAGGGAGAGTACAATGAGCAGTTCTTC. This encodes CASSLRQGEYNEQFF.

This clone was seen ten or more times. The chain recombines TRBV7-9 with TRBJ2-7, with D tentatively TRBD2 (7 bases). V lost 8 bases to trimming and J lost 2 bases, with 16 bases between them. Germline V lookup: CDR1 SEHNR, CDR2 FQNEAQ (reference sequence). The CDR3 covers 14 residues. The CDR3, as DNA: TGTGCCAGCGGGAGGGACACACCGCCCTACGAGCAGTACTTC. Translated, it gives CASGRDTPPYEQYF.

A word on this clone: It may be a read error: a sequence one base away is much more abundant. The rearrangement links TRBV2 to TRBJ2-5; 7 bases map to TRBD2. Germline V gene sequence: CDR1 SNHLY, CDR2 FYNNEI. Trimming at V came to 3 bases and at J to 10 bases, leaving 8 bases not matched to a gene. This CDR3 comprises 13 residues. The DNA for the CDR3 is TGTGCCAGCAGTGAGTCCGTTGGGGGGGGCCAGTACTTC. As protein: CASSESVGGGQYF.

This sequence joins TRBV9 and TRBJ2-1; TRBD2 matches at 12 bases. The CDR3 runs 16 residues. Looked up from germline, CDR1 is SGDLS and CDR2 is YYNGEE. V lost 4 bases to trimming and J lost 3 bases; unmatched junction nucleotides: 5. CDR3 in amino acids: CASSLSTSGSYNEQFF. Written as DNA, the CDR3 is TGTGCCAGCAGCCTCTCGACTAGCGGGAGCTACAATGAGCAGTTCTTC.

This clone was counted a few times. The CDR3 nucleotides are TGTGCCAGCAGCGAGGAGGGGGGACAGGGATCCACAGATACGCAGTATTTT. It is translated as CASSEEGGQGSTDTQYF. The chain recombines TRBV9 with TRBJ2-3, with 9 bases aligning to TRBD1. J gave up 2 bases and V 3 bases, and 10 bases lay outside the gene matches. The CDR3 totals 17 residues. CDR1 and CDR2 from the germline V gene are SGDLS and YYNGEE. Looking up the rest from reference TRBV9 and TRBJ2-3 gives the full variable domain: DSGVTQTPKHLITATGQRVTLRCSPRSGDLSVYWYQQSLDQGLQFLIQYYNGEERAKGNILERFSAQQFPDLHSELNLSSLELGDSALYFCASSEEGGQGSTDTQYFGPGTRLTVL.

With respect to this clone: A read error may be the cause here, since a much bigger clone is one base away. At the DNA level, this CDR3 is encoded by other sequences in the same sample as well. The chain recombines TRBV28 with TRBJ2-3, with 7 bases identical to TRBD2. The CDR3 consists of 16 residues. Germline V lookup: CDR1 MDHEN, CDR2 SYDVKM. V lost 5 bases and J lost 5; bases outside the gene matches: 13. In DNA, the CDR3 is TGTGCCAGCAGTCCTTTAGCGGGTGGGCCTGTAGATACGCAGTATTTT. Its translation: CASSPLAGGPVDTQYF.

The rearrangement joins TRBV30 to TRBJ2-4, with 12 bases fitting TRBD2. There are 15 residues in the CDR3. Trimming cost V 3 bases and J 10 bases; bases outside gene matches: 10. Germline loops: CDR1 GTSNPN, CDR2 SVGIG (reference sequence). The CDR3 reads CAWSTSGRRGGIQYF. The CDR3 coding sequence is TGTGCCTGGAGCACTAGCGGGAGGAGGGGAGGTATTCAGTACTTC.

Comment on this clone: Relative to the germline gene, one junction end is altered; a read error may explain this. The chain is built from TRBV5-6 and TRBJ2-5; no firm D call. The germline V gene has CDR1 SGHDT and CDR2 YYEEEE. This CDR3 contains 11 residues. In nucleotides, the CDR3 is TGTGCCAGCAGCGCCCAAGGGACCCAGTACTTC. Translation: CASSAQGTQYF.